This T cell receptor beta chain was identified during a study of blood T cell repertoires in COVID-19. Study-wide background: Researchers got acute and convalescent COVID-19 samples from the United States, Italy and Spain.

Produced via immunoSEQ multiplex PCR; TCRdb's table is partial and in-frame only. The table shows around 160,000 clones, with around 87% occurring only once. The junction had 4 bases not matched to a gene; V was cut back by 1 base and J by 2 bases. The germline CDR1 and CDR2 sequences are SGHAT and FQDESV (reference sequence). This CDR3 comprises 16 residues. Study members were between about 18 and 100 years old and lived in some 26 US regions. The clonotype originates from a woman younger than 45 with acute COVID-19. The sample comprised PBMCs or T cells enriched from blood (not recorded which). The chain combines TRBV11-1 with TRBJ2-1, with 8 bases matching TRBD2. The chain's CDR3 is CASSLGGSGTYNEQFF. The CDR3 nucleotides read TGTGCCAGCAGCTTAGGAGGTAGCGGGACCTACAATGAGCAGTTCTTC.